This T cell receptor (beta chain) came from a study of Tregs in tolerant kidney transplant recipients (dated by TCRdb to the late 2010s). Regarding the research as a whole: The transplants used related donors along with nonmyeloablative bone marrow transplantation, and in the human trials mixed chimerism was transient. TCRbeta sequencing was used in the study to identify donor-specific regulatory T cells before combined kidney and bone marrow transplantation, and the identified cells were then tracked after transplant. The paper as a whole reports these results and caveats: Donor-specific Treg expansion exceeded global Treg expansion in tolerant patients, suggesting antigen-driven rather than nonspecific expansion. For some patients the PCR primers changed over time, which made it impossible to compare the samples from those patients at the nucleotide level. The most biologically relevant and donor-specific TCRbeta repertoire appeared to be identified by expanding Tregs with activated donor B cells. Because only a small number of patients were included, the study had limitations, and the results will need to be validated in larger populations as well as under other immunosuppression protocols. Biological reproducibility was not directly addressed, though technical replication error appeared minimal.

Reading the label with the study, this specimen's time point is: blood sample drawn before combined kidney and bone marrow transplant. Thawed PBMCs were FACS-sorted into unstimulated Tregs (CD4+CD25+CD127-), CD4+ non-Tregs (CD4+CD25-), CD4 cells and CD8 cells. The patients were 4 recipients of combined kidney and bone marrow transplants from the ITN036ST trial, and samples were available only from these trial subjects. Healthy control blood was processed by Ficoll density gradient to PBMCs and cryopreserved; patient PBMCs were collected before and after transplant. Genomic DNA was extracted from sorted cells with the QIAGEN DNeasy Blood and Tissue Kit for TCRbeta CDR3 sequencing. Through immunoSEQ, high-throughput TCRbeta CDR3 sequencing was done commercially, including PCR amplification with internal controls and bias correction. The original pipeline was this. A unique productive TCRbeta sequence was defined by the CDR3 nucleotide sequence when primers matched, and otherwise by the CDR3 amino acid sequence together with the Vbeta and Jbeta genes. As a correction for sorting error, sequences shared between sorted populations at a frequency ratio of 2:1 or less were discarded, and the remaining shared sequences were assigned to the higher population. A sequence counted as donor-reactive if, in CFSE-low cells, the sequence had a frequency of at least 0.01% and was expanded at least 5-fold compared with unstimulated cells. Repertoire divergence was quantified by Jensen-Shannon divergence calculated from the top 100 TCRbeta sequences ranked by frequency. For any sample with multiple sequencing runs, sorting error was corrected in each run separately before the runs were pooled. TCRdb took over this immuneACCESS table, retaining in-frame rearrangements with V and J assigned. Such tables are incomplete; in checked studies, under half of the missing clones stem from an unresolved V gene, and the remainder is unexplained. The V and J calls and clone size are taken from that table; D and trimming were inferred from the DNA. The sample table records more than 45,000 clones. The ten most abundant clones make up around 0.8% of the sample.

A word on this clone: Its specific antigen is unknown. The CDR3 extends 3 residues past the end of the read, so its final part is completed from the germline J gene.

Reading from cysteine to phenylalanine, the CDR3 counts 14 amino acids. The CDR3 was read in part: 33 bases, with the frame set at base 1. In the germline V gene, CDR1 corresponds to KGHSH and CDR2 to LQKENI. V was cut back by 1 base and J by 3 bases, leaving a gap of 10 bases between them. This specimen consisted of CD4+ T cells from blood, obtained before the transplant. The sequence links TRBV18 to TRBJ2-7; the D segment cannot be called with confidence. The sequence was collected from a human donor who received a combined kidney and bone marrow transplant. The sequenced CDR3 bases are TGTGCCAGCTCACCACGACAAGATAACTACGAG. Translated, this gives CASSPRQDNYE. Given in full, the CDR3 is CASSPRQDNYEQYF.